The T cell receptor (beta chain) under discussion was sequenced for a study of blood T cell repertoires in COVID-19. As for the study in general: There were acute and convalescent COVID-19 samples, and they came from the United States, Italy and Spain. Nucleic acid was either cDNA or gDNA, and it came from T cells, B-cell-depleted T cells, or PBMCs.

As processed by the authors: Researchers report that nucleated cell counts were estimated from reference gene primer amplification. TCRdb's table, derived via immunoSEQ multiplex PCR, lists solely in-frame clones and lacks some. The D gene and trimming were derived from the DNA, and the V and J assignments and clone size from that table. This sample has roughly 160,000 clones, with approximately 80% found just once. CDR1 is LGHDT, CDR2 YNNKEL, per germline (reference sequence). The CDR3 runs to 14 residues. Trimming removed 0 bases from V and 7 bases from J; junction bases left unmatched: 3. Seattle patient enrollment occurred during active infection, with longitudinal follow-up thereafter.

The receptor was isolated from an elderly woman with COVID-19, enrolled during active disease. Material: peripheral blood. The chain combines TRBV3-1 (or the pseudogene TRBV3-2) with TRBJ1-1; 9 bases fit TRBD1. CDR3 sequence reads: CASSQEDRGGEAFF. CDR3 in DNA: TGTGCCAGCAGCCAAGAAGACAGGGGGGGTGAAGCTTTCTTT.